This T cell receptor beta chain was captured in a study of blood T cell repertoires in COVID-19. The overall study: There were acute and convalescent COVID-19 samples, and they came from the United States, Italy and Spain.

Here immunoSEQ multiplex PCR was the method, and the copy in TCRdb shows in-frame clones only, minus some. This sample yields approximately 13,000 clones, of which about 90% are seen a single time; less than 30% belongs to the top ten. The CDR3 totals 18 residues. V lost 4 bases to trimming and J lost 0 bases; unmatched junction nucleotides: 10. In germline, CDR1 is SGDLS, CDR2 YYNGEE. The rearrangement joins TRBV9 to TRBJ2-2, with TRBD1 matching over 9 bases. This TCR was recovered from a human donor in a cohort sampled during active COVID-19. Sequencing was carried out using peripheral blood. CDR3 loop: CASSPSQGTGPNTGELFF. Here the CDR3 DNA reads TGTGCCAGCAGCCCATCTCAAGGGACAGGGCCGAACACCGGGGAGCTGTTTTTT.